Listed below are T cell receptor beta chains from one sample, sequenced in a study of low-dose radiotherapy and immunotherapy resistance in tumors. TCRdb reprocessed the reads via MiXCR and lists one record per CDR3 protein. The sample lists about 30,000 distinct CDR3 sequences, less than 65% seen once, with 4.5% to 7% in the top ten. Sequencing was performed on PBMCs, taken after low-dose radiotherapy plus immunotherapy. The receptors shown here come from a male donor with gallbladder cancer. Both conserved end residues are part of each CDR3. A D gene is named only where the DNA matches it firmly. The size field is filled for only some rows; it gives once, few, many or a size class.

j_call v_call clone_size d_call cdr3_nt cdr3_aa
TRBJ2-2 TRBV27 many . TGTGCCAGCAGTTTCCTCGAAACCGGGGAGCTGTTTTTT CASSFLETGELFF
TRBJ2-2 TRBV3-1 many . TGTGCCAGCAGCCGACTAGTAGGGTTAGTCGGGGAGCTGTTTTTT CASSRLVGLVGELFF
TRBJ2-1 TRBV2 . TRBD1 TGTGCCACCCAAACCGGGACAGGGGTAAATGAGCAGTTCTTC CATQTGTGVNEQFF
TRBJ2-3 TRBV6-6 . . TGTGCCAGCAGTTACTCCGGGACTTCCGCCACAGATACGCAGTATTTT CASSYSGTSATDTQYF
TRBJ1-1 TRBV18 medium-sized TRBD1 TGTGCCAGCTCACCACAGGGGGCACAAACTGAAGCTTTCTTT CASSPQGAQTEAFF
TRBJ2-2 TRBV5-4 . TRBD2 TGTGCCAGCAGCTGGCGTAGCGGGAGCGGCACCGGGGAGCTGTTTTTT CASSWRSGSGTGELFF
TRBJ2-7 TRBV28 many TRBD1 TGTGCCAGCAGTGCCCCGGGACAGGTCTGGTACGAGCAGTACTTC CASSAPGQVWYEQYF
TRBJ1-2 TRBV20-1 few . TGCAGTGCTAGTTCTGACGGGGCCCAGGGCTATGGCTACACCTTC CSASSDGAQGYGYTF
TRBJ1-3 TRBV28 . . TGTGCCAGCAGCCTGATGGGTCCAGCCGGAAACACCATATATTTT CASSLMGPAGNTIYF
TRBJ2-3 TRBV7-2 many TRBD2 TGTGCCAGCAGGCAATTAGCGGGAGCAGATACGCAGTATTTT CASRQLAGADTQYF
TRBJ2-1 TRBV30 many . TGTGCCTGGAGAGGTCCCGGGCCAGGGGTCACCGACCAGCAGTTCTTC CAWRGPGPGVTDQQFF
TRBJ2-7 TRBV29-1 medium-sized TRBD1 TGCAGCGCAAGGACAGGGAGCGAGCAGTACTTC CSARTGSEQYF
TRBJ2-3 TRBV9 . TRBD1 TGTGCCAGCAGCTCCGGGCCGGGACAGGGGCCAGATACGCAGTATTTT CASSSGPGQGPDTQYF
TRBJ2-3 TRBV20-1 many TRBD2 TGCAGCGCTATCGCCCCGACTAGCGGAACCACAGATACGCAGTATTTT CSAIAPTSGTTDTQYF
TRBJ2-7 TRBV28 . . TGTGCCAGCAGCCCTAACAGGGCCGAGCAGTACTTC CASSPNRAEQYF
TRBJ2-7 TRBV6-2/TRBV6-3 . . TGTGCCAGCAGGGGGGATATTTGGGTTGGCGAGCAGTACTTC CASRGDIWVGEQYF
TRBJ2-4 TRBV9 medium-sized . TGTGCCAGCAGCGTCGGAACAGCGACAGCCCTTCTTCAGTACTTC CASSVGTATALLQYF
TRBJ2-1 TRBV19 many . TGTGCCAGTGGAGGGGCGACGGGACAGAAGCAGTTCTTC CASGGATGQKQFF
TRBJ1-2 TRBV7-9 . . TGTGCCAGCAGCTTGGCCGCCGCCTATGGCTACACCTTC CASSLAAAYGYTF
TRBJ2-2 TRBV10-3 medium-sized . TGTGCCATCAGTGATCCCGGGTCTGGTCCCGGGGAGCTGTTTTTT CAISDPGSGPGELFF
TRBJ1-3 TRBV2 . TRBD1 TGTGCCAGTGGACCCACTACAGGGGAGCCTGGAAACACCATATATTTT CASGPTTGEPGNTIYF
TRBJ2-6 TRBV6-2/TRBV6-3 . . TGTGCCAGCAGTGAGCATCCCAGGGTTTCTGGGGCCAACGTCCTGACTTTC CASSEHPRVSGANVLTF
TRBJ1-2 TRBV11-2 once . TGTGCCAGCAGCTCCTTTGAGAGCTGGAACTATGGCTACACCTTC CASSSFESWNYGYTF
TRBJ1-5 TRBV5-1 medium-sized . TGCGCCAGCAGCTTGGCCCCCGGTAGCAATCAGCCCCAGCATTTT CASSLAPGSNQPQHF
TRBJ2-3 TRBV28 . TRBD2 TGTGCCAGCAGTTTGGTACTAGCGGAGTGGACAGATACGCAGTATTTT CASSLVLAEWTDTQYF
TRBJ2-1 TRBV5-6 . TRBD1 TGTGCCAGCAGCCGACAGGGCCTGGATGAGCAGTTCTTC CASSRQGLDEQFF
TRBJ2-3 TRBV5-1 few . TGCGCCAGCAGCTTGAGGGGCTCATACACAGATACGCAGTATTTT CASSLRGSYTDTQYF